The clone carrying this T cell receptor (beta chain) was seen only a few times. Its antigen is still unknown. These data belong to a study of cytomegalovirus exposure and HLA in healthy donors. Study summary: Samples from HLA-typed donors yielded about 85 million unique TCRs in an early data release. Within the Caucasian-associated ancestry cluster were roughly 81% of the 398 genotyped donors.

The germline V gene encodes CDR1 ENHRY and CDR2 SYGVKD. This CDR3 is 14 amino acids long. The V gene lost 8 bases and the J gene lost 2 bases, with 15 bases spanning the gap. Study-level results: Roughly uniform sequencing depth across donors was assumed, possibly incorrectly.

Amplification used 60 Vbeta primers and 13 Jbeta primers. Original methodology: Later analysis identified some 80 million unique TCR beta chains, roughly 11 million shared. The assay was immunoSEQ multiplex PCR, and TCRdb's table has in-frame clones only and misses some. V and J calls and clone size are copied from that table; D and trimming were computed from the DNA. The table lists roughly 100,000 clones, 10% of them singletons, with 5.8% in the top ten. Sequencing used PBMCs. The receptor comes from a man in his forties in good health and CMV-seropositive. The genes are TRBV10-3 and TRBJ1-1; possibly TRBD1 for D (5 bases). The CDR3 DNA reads TGTGCCATCGGAGGGGAGGCGGTAAACACTGAAGCTTTCTTT. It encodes CAIGGEAVNTEAFF.